The next 5 T cell receptor beta chains were all read from a single sample in a study of blood T cell repertoires in COVID-19 (dated by TCRdb to the early 2020s). Library preparation was by the immunoSEQ multiplex PCR assay. Here the immuneACCESS table is served through TCRdb, limited to in-frame sequences with V and J called. Missing clones are a known gap in these copies; in checked studies unresolved V genes cover under half, and the rest lacks a known reason. The sample yields approximately 220,000 clones; approximately 83% were counted once. The ten most abundant clones make up 2% to 2.5% of the sample. Source material: peripheral blood. The source is a woman aged 60-75 years with acute or convalescent COVID-19.

The V call is TRBV19, the J call TRBJ1-2, with 9 bases fitting TRBD1. CDR1 is LNHDA and CDR2 is SQIVND in the germline V gene (reference sequence). This CDR3 has 15 amino acids. J lost 4 bases, V lost 5 bases, and 8 bases had no gene match. The CDR3 nucleotides are TGTGCCAGTAGTGGACAGGGACAGGGAGGCTATGGCTACACCTTC. It codes for CASSGQGQGGYGYTF.

The gene calls are TRBV7-9 and TRBJ1-2, with 7 nucleotides matching TRBD1. Per germline, CDR1 SEHNR and CDR2 FQNEAQ (reference sequence). This CDR3 spans 13 amino acids. The V gene end was trimmed by 5 bases and the J gene end by 7 bases; junction bases not matched to a gene: 7. CDR3 DNA sequence: TGTGCCAGCAGCCGACAGGGTGGCGGTGGCTACACCTTC. Protein product: CASSRQGGGGYTF.

V gene TRBV7-9 combines with J gene TRBJ1-2; D gene ambiguous. Trimming cost V 5 bases and J 6 bases, with 10 bases left between them. Germline V gives CDR1 SEHNR, CDR2 FQNEAQ (reference sequence). The CDR3 is made up of 12 amino acids. CDR3 bases: TGTGCCAGCAGCCCCGGGGAGAATGGCTACACCTTC. Amino acid sequence: CASSPGENGYTF.

This clone was seen a few times. This rearrangement joins TRBV4-1 to TRBJ2-1; possible D gene TRBD2, 7 bases. CDR1 is MGHRA, CDR2 YSYEKL, per germline. The CDR3 loop spans 15 amino acids. The V end lost 0 bases, the J end lost 10 bases, and 16 bases lay between the germline ends. This CDR3 reads CASSQERRGAREQFF. CDR3 bases: TGCGCCAGCAGCCAAGAACGACGGGGGGCCCGGGAGCAGTTCTTC.

The chain is built from TRBV19 and TRBJ1-1; D is perhaps TRBD1 (5 bases). The germline CDR1 and CDR2 sequences are LNHDA and SQIVND (reference sequence). The germline V and J ends were trimmed by 4 bases and 0 bases, with 18 bases remaining between them. The CDR3 length is 17 residues. The CDR3 loop is CASSRGSWTTMNTEAFF. CDR3 DNA sequence: TGTGCCAGTAGTAGGGGAAGTTGGACAACGATGAACACTGAAGCTTTCTTT.